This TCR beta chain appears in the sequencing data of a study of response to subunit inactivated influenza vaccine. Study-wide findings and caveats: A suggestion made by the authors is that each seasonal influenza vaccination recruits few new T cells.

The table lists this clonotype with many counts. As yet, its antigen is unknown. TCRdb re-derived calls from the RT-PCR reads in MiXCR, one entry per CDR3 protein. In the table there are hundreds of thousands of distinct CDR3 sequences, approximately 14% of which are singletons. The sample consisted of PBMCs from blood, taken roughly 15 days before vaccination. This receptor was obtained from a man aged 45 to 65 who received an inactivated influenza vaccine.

CDR3 in amino acids: CASRGAGSKNIQYF. CDR3 sequence (DNA): TGTGCCAGCAGGGGAGCGGGATCCAAAAACATTCAGTACTTC. The J gene is TRBJ2-4, the V gene TRBV28, with 7 bases identical to TRBD2. CDR3 length equals 14 residues. Trimming cost V 6 bases and J 2 bases; bases outside gene matches: 4. Germline values: CDR1 MDHEN, CDR2 SYDVKM.